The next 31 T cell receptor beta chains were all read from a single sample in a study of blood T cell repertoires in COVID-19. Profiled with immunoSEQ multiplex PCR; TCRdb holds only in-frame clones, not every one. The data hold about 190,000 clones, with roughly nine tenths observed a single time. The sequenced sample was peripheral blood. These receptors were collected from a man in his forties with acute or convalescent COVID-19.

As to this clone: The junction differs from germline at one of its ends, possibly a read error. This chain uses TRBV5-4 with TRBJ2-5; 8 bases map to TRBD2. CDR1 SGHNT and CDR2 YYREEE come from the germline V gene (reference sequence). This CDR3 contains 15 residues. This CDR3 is CASSLGLAYHETQYF. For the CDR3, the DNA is TGTGCCAGCAGCTTGGGACTAGCGTACCACGAGACCCAGTACTTC.

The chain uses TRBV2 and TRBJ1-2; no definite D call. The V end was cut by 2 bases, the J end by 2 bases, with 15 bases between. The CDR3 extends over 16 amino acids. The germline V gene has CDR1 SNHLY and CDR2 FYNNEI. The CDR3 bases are TGTGCCAGCAGTGAATTCCGTCCCAGCGAGAACTATGGCTACACCTTC. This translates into CASSEFRPSENYGYTF.

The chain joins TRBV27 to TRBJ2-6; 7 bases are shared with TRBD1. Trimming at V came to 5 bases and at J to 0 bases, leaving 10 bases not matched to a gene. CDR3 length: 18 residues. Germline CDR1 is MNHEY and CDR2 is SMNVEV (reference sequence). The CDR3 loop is CASSPGQVLTSGANVLTF. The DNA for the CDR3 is TGTGCCAGCAGTCCAGGACAGGTTCTTACCTCTGGGGCCAACGTCCTGACTTTC.

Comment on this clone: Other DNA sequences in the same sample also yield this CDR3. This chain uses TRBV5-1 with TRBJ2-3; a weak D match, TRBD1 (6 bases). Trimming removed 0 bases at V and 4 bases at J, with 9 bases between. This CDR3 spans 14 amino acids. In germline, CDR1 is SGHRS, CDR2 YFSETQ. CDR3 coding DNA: TGCGCCAGCAGCTTGGACAGGGTTGCAGATACGCAGTATTTT. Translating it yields CASSLDRVADTQYF.

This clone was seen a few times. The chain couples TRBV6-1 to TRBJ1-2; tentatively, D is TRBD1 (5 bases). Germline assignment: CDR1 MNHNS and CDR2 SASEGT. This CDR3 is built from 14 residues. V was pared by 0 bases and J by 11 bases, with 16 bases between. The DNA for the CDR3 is TGTGCCAGCAGTGAAGCAGCCCGAGGCAGGGTATACACCTTC. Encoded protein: CASSEAARGRVYTF.

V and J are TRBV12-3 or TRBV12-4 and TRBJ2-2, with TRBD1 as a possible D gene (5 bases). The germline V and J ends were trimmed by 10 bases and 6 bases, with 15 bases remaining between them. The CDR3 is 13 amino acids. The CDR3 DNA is TGTGCCATCGATGGGGCAGTATCCGGGGAGCTGTTTTTT. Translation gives CAIDGAVSGELFF.

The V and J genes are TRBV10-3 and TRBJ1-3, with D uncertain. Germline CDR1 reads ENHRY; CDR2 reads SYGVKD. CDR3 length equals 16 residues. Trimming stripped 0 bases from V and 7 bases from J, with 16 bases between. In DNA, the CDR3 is TGTGCCATCAGTGAGTCTCGCAGGACCGGAGGGAACACCATATATTTT. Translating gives CAISESRRTGGNTIYF.

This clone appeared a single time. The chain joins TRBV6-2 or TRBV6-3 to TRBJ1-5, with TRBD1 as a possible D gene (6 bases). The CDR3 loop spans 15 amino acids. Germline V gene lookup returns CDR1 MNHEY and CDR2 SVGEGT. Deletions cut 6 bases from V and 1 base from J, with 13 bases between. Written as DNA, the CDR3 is TGTGCCAGCAGCCTTGGACAGCAAAGCAATCAGCCCCAGCATTTT. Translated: CASSLGQQSNQPQHF.

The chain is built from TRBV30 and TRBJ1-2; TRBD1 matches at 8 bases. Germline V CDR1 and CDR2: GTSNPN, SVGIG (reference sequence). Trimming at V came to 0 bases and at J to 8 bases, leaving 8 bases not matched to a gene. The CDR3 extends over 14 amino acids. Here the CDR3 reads CAWSVGQGHGGYTF. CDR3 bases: TGTGCCTGGAGTGTAGGACAGGGTCATGGAGGCTACACCTTC.

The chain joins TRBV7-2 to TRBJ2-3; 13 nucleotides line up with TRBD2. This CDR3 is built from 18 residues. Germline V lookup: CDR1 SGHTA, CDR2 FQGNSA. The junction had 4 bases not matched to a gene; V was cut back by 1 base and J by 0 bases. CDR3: CASSLVPTSGGSTDTQYF. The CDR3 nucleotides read TGTGCCAGCAGCTTAGTCCCGACTAGCGGGGGGAGCACAGATACGCAGTATTTT.

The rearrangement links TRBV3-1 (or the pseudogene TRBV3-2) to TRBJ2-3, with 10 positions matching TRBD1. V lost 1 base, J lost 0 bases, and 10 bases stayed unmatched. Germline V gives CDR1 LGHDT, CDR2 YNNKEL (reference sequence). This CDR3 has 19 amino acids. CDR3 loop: CASSQGDRGFRGSTDTQYF. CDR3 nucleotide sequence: TGTGCCAGCAGCCAAGGGGACAGGGGATTCAGAGGAAGCACAGATACGCAGTATTTT.

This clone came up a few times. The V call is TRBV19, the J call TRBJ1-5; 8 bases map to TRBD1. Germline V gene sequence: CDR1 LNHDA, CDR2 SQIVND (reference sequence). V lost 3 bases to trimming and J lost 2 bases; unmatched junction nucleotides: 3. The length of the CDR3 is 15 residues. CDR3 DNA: TGTGCCAGTAGTATCGGACAGGGTGGCAATCAGCCCCAGCATTTT. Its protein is CASSIGQGGNQPQHF.

The CDR3 spells CASTKAPRTGMNTEAFF. For the CDR3, the DNA is TGTGCCAGCACCAAAGCCCCACGGACAGGCATGAACACTGAAGCTTTCTTT. The chain recombines TRBV7-3 with TRBJ1-1; TRBD1 matches 7 bases. This CDR3 is built from 17 residues. With 7 bases clipped from V and 0 bases from J, the junction kept 14 bases outside the gene matches. Germline-derived CDR1 and CDR2 are SGHTA and FQGTGA.

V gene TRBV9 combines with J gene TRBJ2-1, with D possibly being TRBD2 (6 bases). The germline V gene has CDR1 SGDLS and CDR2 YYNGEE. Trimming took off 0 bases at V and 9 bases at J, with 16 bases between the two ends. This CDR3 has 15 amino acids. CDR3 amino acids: CASSVVGTSLREQFF. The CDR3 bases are TGTGCCAGCAGCGTAGTTGGAACTAGCCTGCGTGAGCAGTTCTTC.

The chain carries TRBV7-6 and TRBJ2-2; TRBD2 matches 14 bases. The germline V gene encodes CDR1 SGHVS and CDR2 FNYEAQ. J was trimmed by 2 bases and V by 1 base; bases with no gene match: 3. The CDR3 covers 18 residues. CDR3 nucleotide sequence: TGTGCCAGCAGCTTAGGACTAGCGGGGGGGCTTAACACCGGGGAGCTGTTTTTT. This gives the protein CASSLGLAGGLNTGELFF.

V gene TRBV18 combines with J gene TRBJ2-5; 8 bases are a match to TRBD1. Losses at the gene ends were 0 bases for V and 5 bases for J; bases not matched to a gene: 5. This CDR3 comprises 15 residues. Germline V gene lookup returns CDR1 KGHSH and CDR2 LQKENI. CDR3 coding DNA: TGTGCCAGCTCACCACCGAACAGGGGGATGGAGACCCAGTACTTC. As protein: CASSPPNRGMETQYF.

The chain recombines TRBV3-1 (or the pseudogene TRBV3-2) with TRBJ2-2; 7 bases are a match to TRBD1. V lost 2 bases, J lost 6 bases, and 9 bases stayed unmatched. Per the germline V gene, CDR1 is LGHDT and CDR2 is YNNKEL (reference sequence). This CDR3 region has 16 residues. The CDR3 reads CASSQSPITGAGELFF. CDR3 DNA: TGTGCCAGCAGCCAAAGTCCGATTACAGGGGCCGGGGAGCTGTTTTTT.

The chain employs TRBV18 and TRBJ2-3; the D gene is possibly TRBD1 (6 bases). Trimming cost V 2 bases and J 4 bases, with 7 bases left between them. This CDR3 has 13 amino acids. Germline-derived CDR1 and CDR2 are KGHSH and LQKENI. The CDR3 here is CASSPGQSDTQYF. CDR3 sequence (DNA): TGTGCCAGCTCACCAGGACAGTCAGATACGCAGTATTTT. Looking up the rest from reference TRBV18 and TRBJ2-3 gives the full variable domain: NAGVMQNPRHLVRRRGQEARLRCSPMKGHSHVYWYRQLPEEGLKFMVYLQKENIIDESGMPKERFSAEFPKEGPSILRIQQVVRGDSAAYFCASSPGQSDTQYFGPGTRLTVL.

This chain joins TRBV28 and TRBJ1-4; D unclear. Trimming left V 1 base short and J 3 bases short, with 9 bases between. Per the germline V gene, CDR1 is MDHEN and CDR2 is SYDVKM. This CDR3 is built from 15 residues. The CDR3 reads CASSLSNRANEKLFF. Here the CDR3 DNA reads TGTGCCAGCAGTTTATCCAACCGAGCTAATGAAAAACTGTTTTTT.

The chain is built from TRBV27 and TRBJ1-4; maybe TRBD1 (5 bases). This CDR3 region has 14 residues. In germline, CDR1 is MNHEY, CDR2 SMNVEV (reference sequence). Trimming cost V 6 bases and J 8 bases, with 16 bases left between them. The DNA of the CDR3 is TGTGCCAGCAGCTTCGGGCAGGGTAACGAAAAACTGTTTTTT. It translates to CASSFGQGNEKLFF. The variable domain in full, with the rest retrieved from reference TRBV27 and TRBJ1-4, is EAQVTQNPRYLITVTGKKLTVTCSQNMNHEYMSWYRQDPGLGLRQIYYSMNVEVTDKGDVPEGYKVSRKEKRNFPLILESPSPNQTSLYFCASSFGQGNEKLFFGSGTQLSVL.

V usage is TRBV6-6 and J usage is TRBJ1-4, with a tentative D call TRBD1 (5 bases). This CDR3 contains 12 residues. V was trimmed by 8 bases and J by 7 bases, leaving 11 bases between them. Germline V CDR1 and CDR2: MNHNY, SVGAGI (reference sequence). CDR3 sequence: CASRGGGEKLFF. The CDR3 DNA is TGTGCCAGCCGCGGGGGGGGTGAAAAACTGTTTTTT.

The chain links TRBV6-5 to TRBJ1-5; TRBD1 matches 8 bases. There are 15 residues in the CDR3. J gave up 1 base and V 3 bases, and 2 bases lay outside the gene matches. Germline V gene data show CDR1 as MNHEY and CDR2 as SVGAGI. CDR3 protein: CASSYRTGSNQPQHF. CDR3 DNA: TGTGCCAGCAGTTATCGGACAGGGAGCAATCAGCCCCAGCATTTT.

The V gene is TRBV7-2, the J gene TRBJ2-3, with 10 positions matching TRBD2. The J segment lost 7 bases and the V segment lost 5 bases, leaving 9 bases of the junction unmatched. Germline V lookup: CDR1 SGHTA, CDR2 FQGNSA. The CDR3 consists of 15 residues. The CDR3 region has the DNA TGTGCCAGCAGCGGCGGCAGCGGGGGGGCCTATACGCAGTATTTT. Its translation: CASSGGSGGAYTQYF.

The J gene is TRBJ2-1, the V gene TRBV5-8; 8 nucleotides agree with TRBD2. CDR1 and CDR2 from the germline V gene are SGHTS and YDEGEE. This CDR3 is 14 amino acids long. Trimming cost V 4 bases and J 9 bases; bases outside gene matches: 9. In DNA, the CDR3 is TGTGCCAGCAGCCCGGGGGGGGGTCCTGGTGAGCAGTTCTTC. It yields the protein CASSPGGGPGEQFF.

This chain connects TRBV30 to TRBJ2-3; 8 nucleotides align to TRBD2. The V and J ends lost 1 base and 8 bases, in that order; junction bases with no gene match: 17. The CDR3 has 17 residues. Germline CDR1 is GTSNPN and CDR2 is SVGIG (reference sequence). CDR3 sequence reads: CAWSAGIAGLISATQYF. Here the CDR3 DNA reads TGTGCCTGGAGTGCGGGAATAGCGGGGCTTATTTCGGCTACGCAGTATTTT.

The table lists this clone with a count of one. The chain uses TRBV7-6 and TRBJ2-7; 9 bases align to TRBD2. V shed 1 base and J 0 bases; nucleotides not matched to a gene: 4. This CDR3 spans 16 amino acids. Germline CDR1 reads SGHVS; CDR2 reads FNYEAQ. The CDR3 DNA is TGTGCCAGCAGCTTAGGGCTAGCGGGGACCTCCTACGAGCAGTACTTC. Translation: CASSLGLAGTSYEQYF. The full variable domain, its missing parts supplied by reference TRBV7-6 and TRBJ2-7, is GAGVSQSPRYKVTKRGQDVALRCDPISGHVSLYWYRQALGQGPEFLTYFNYEAQQDKSGLPNDRFSAERPEGSISTLTIQRTEQRDSAMYRCASSLGLAGTSYEQYFGPGTRLTVT.

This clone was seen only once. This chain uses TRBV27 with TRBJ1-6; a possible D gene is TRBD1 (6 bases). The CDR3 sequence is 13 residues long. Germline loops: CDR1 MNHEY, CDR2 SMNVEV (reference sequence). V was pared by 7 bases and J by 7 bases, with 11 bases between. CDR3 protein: CASTGDLNSPLHF. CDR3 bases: TGTGCCAGCACAGGGGATTTGAATTCACCCCTCCACTTT.

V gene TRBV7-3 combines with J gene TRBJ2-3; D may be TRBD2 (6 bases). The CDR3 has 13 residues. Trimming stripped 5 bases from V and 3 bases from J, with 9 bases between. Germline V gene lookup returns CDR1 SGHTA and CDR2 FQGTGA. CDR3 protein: CASSPGRTDTQYF. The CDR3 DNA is TGTGCCAGCAGCCCAGGGAGGACAGATACGCAGTATTTT.

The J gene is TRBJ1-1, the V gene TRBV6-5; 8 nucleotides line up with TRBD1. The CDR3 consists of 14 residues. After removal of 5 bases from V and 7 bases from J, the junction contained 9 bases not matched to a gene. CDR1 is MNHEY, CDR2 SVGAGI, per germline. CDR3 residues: CASSPGGVGSEAFF. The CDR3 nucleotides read TGTGCCAGCAGTCCAGGGGGCGTGGGAAGTGAAGCTTTCTTT.

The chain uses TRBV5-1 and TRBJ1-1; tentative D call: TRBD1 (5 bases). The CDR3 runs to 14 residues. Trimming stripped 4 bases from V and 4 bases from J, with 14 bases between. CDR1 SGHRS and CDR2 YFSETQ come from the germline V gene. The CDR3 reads CASSAGRISTEAFF. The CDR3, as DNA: TGCGCCAGCAGCGCGGGGCGGATCAGCACTGAAGCTTTCTTT.

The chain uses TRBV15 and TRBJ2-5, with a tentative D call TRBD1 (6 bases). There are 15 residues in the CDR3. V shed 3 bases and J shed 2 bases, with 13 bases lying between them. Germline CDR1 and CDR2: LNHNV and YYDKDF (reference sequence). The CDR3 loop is CATSSRDTTQETQYF. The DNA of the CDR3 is TGTGCCACCAGCAGCCGGGACACGACGCAAGAGACCCAGTACTTC.